These 13 T cell receptor beta chains originate from one sample sequenced in a study of regulatory T cells in long-lasting Graves disease. Time point of the sample: newly diagnosed GD, antithyroid drugs for less than 3 months. TCR sequences were obtained from RNA taken from PBMCs. To make TCR beta libraries, researchers used iRepertoire HTBI primers and Arm-PCR of CDR3 regions. TCRdb reprocessed the multiplex PCR reads with MiXCR, giving one entry per CDR3 protein. The repertoire holds 360,000 or so distinct CDR3 sequences, with about an eighth as singletons. These data were also filed under a second study, of T cells in Graves' hyperthyroidism and ophthalmopathy.

This material consisted of peripheral blood mononuclear cells (PBMCs), taken at new diagnosis, from a patient treated with antithyroid drugs. These receptor sequences come from a woman under 30 with Graves disease.

This clonotype was seen a handful of times. This chain uses TRBV5-1 with TRBJ2-1; 8 bases fit TRBD2. From germline, CDR1 is SGHRS and CDR2 YFSETQ. The V segment lost 3 bases and the J segment 5 bases; nucleotides outside the gene matches: 4. CDR3 size: 14 residues. As DNA, the CDR3 is TGCGCCAGCAGCTGGTTTAGCGGGGACAATGAGCAGTTCTTC. Translating it yields CASSWFSGDNEQFF.

This clonotype was counted only a few times. The chain joins TRBV7-9 to TRBJ2-1; D is uncertain. Per germline, CDR1 SEHNR and CDR2 FQNEAQ (reference sequence). CDR3 length equals 15 residues. Trimming removed 4 bases from V and 6 bases from J, with 16 bases in between. The CDR3 sequence is CASSYTKGGINEQFF. CDR3 coding DNA: TGTGCCAGCAGCTATACAAAGGGTGGGATCAATGAGCAGTTCTTC.

This clonotype was detected ten times or more. The rearrangement uses TRBV5-1 and TRBJ2-2; the D call may be TRBD1 or TRBD2 (5 bases each). CDR1 SGHRS and CDR2 YFSETQ come from the germline V gene. The CDR3 has 14 amino acids. The germline V and J ends were trimmed by 2 bases and 7 bases, with 12 bases remaining between them. The CDR3 region is CASSFQGDDGELFF. CDR3 bases: TGCGCCAGCAGCTTCCAGGGAGATGACGGGGAGCTGTTTTTT.

This clonotype was recorded many times. J is TRBJ1-1 and V is TRBV7-2; D not resolved. V was shortened by 5 bases and J by 1 base, with 8 bases between the two germline ends. This CDR3 has 13 amino acids. Germline CDR1 SGHTA, CDR2 FQGNSA. CDR3 region: CASSQLQNTEAFF. The DNA for the CDR3 is TGTGCCAGCAGCCAACTACAGAACACTGAAGCTTTCTTT.

This clonotype was seen a handful of times. A read error may be the cause here, since a much bigger clone is one base away. In DNA form, the CDR3 reads TGTGCCAGCCGTCCCTTGAGTGGGACCCATCATTGGGACAATCAGCCCCAGCATTTT. It is translated as CASRPLSGTHHWDNQPQHF. This chain links TRBV6-4 with TRBJ1-5, with a possible D match to TRBD1 (5 bases). Trimming pared 8 bases from V and 3 bases from J, leaving 29 bases between. The CDR3 is 19 residues long. CDR1 and CDR2 from the germline V gene are MRHNA and SNTAGT.

About this clonotype: Given a much more abundant clone one base away, this may be a read error. Because the CDR3 is missing its conserved closing phenylalanine or tryptophan, this is likely a read error. V and J are TRBV20-1 and TRBJ2-7, with 8 bases aligning to TRBD2. V trimming: 3 bases; J trimming: 3 bases; junction bases outside the gene matches: 19. The CDR3 consists of 18 residues. Germline V gene data show CDR1 as DFQATT and CDR2 as SNEGSKA (reference sequence). CDR3 protein: CSARDPGVAGFPNYEQYL. Written as DNA, the CDR3 is TGCAGTGCTAGGGACCCGGGAGTAGCGGGATTCCCGAACTACGAGCAGTACCTC.

In its sample, this clonotype was seen a few times. The chain carries TRBV6-1 and TRBJ2-7; 12 bases fit TRBD2. With V trimmed by 6 bases and J by 4 bases, 7 bases remained unmatched. CDR3 length: 15 residues. The germline CDR1 and CDR2 sequences are MNHNS and SASEGT. The CDR3 sequence: CASSQLAGGIYEQYF. CDR3 bases: TGTGCCAGCAGCCAACTAGCGGGAGGTATATACGAGCAGTACTTC.

This clonotype was seen a few times. For the CDR3, the DNA is TGCAGCGCAACCGGGCCCAGTGATGAAGCTTTCTTT. This encodes CSATGPSDEAFF. The chain is built from TRBV29-1 and TRBJ1-1; D is unresolved. The ends were cut back, 7 bases at V and 7 bases at J, with 16 bases in the middle. The length of the CDR3 is 12 residues. Germline loops: CDR1 SQVTM, CDR2 ANQGSEA.

Of note for this clonotype: Possible read error: a much larger clone is one base away. The genes are TRBV4-3 and TRBJ1-1, with 9 bases aligning to TRBD1. Germline CDR1 LGHNA, CDR2 YSLEER. There are 15 residues in the CDR3. J lost 4 bases, V lost 3 bases, and 6 bases had no gene match. CDR3 DNA sequence: TGCGCCAGCAGCCAGAAGGGACAGGGCACCACTGAAGCTTTCTTT. It encodes CASSQKGQGTTEAFF.

The chain employs TRBV29-1 and TRBJ1-2; possible D gene TRBD1, 6 bases. CDR1 is SQVTM, CDR2 ANQGSEA, per germline. Trimming stripped 2 bases from V and 0 bases from J, with 10 bases between. The length of the CDR3 is 14 residues. The CDR3 protein is CSVEPQGTNYGYTF. DNA for the CDR3: TGCAGCGTTGAACCACAGGGAACTAACTATGGCTACACCTTC.

The genes are TRBV6-2 or TRBV6-3 and TRBJ2-2, with 11 bases aligning to TRBD2. The length of the CDR3 is 14 residues. The V and J ends lost 6 bases and 8 bases, in that order; junction bases with no gene match: 5. The germline CDR1 and CDR2 sequences are MNHEY and SVGEGT. The CDR3 sequence: CASRLAGEGGELFF. The CDR3 region has the DNA TGTGCCAGCAGACTAGCGGGAGAAGGTGGGGAGCTGTTTTTT.

The table lists this clonotype with many counts. Its ends do not fully match the called genes, so a read error is possible. For the CDR3, the DNA is TGTGCTAGCAGCCCCGGGACAGACAATGAGCAGTTCTTC. Protein sequence: CASSPGTDNEQFF. This chain connects TRBV7-7 to TRBJ2-1, with TRBD1 identical over 7 bases. Germline V gene data show CDR1 as SSHAT and CDR2 as FNYEAQ (reference sequence). The CDR3 has 13 residues.

At least ten counts were recorded for this clonotype. The rearrangement uses TRBV9 and TRBJ2-1; 9 positions agree with TRBD2. After removal of 0 bases from V and 7 bases from J, the junction contained 8 bases not matched to a gene. The length of the CDR3 is 16 residues. Germline assignment: CDR1 SGDLS and CDR2 YYNGEE. CDR3 protein: CASSVEAGGAGNEQFF. As DNA, the CDR3 is TGTGCCAGCAGCGTAGAGGCGGGGGGGGCCGGGAATGAGCAGTTCTTC.